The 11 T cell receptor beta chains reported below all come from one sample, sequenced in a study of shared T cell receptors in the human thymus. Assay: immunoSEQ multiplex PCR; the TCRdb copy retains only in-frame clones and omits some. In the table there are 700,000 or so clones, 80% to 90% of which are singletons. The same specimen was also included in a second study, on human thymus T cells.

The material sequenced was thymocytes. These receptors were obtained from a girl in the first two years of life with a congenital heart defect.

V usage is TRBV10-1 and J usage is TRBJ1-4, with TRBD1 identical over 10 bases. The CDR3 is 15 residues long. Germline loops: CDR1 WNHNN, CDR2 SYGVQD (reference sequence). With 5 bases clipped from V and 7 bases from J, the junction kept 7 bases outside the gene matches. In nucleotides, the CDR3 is TGCGCCAGCAGTCCTATGACAGGGGGCACTGAAAAACTGTTTTTT. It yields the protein CASSPMTGGTEKLFF.

CDR3 amino acids: CASSVTGPATNEKLFF. The DNA for the CDR3 is TGCGCCAGCAGCGTAACAGGGCCTGCAACTAATGAAAAACTGTTTTTT. This sequence joins TRBV5-1 and TRBJ1-4; D is possibly TRBD1 (6 bases). Trimming removed 4 bases at V and 0 bases at J, with 13 bases between. CDR3 length: 16 residues. The germline gives CDR1 SGHRS, CDR2 YFSETQ.

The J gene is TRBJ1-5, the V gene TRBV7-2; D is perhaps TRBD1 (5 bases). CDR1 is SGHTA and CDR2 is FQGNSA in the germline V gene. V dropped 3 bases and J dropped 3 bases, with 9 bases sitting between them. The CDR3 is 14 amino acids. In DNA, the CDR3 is TGTGCCAGCAGCTTTGTCAGGGACAATCAGCCCCAGCATTTT. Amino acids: CASSFVRDNQPQHF.

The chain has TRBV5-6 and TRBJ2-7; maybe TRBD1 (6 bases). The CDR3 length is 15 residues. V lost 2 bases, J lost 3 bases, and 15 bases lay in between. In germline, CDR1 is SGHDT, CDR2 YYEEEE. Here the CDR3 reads CASSLRQVSFYEQYF. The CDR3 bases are TGTGCCAGCAGCTTAAGACAGGTCTCCTTCTACGAGCAGTACTTC.

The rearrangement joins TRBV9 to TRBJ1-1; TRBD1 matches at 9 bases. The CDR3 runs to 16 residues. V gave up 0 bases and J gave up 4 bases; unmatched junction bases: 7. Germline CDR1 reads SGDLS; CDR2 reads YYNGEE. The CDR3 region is CASSVESDRGSTEAFF. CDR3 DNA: TGTGCCAGCAGCGTAGAGTCCGACAGGGGGAGCACTGAAGCTTTCTTT.

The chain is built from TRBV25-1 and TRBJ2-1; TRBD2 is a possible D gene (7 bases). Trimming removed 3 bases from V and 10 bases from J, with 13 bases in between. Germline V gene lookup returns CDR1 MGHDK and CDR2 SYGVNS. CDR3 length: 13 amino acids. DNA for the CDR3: TGTGCCAGCAGTGATTGGGGGGGGGCAGAGCAGTTCTTC. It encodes CASSDWGGAEQFF.

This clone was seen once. CDR3 sequence reads: CSVQGSGELFF. DNA for the CDR3: TGCAGTGTACAGGGTTCCGGGGAGCTGTTTTTT. The V gene is TRBV20-1, the J gene TRBJ2-2, with a tentative D call TRBD1 (6 bases). Germline V lookup: CDR1 DFQATT, CDR2 SNEGSKA (reference sequence). V lost 7 bases and J lost 6, with 9 bases in between. The CDR3 extends over 11 amino acids.

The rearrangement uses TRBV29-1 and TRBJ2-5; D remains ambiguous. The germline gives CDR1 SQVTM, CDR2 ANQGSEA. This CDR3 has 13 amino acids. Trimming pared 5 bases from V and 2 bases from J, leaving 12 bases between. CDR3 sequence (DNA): TGCAGCGTTCAGCGAGCTCGTCAAGAGACCCAGTACTTC. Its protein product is CSVQRARQETQYF.

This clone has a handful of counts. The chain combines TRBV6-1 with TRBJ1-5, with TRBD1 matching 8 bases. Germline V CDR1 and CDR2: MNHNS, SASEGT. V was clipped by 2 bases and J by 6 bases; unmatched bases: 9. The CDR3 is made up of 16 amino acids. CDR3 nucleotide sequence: TGTGCCAGCAGTGAAAGTAGGGCAGGGGGCTTTCAGCCCCAGCATTTT. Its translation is CASSESRAGGFQPQHF.

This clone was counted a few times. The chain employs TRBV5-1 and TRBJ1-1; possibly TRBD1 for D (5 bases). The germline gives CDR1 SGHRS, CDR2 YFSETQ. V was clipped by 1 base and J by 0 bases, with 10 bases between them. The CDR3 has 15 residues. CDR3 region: CASSLPGGVNTEAFF. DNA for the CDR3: TGCGCCAGCAGCTTGCCTGGAGGGGTGAACACTGAAGCTTTCTTT.

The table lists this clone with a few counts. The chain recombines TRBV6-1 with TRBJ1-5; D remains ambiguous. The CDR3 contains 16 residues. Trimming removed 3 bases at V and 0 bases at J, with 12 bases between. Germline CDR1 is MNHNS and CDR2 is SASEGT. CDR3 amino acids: CASSERGWDSNQPQHF. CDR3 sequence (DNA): TGTGCCAGCAGTGAGAGAGGGTGGGATAGCAATCAGCCCCAGCATTTT.